These 13 T cell receptor beta chains came from one sample sequenced in a study of T cell responses to AZD1222 COVID-19 vaccine. Sequencing used immunoSEQ multiplex PCR; TCRdb keeps in-frame clones, though not all of them. The sample shows around 140,000 clones, over 75% of them seen only once. The starting material was peripheral blood, obtained on day 0 of AZD1222 vaccination. These receptors were taken from an adult in good health.

V is TRBV5-1 and J is TRBJ1-2; 8 nucleotides line up with TRBD1. CDR3 length equals 15 residues. CDR1 and CDR2 from the germline V gene are SGHRS and YFSETQ. Trimming at V came to 3 bases and at J to 4 bases, leaving 8 bases not matched to a gene. CDR3 amino acids: CASSSEPGGIYGYTF. CDR3 coding DNA: TGCGCCAGCAGCTCGGAACCAGGGGGCATCTATGGCTACACCTTC.

A note on this clone: A read error may produce the germline difference seen at one junction end. V and J are TRBV6-5 and TRBJ1-1; 11 positions agree with TRBD1. Per germline, CDR1 MNHEY and CDR2 SVGAGI. CDR3 length: 15 amino acids. The CDR3 protein is CASRDRGRGNNEAFF. CDR3 nucleotides: TGTGCCAGCAGGGACAGGGGGCGCGGAAACAATGAAGCTTTCTTT.

CDR3 nucleotides: TGTGCCAGCAGCCAAGAGACAGGGCGTTTTCACACACACAATGAGCAGTTCTTC. Its protein product is CASSQETGRFHTHNEQFF. The rearrangement joins TRBV3-1 (or the pseudogene TRBV3-2) to TRBJ2-1; 7 positions match TRBD1. The CDR3 runs 18 residues. Germline CDR1 and CDR2: LGHDT and YNNKEL (reference sequence). Losses at the gene ends were 0 bases for V and 5 bases for J; bases not matched to a gene: 13.

The V call is TRBV27, the J call TRBJ1-1; no definite D call. The CDR3 has 12 amino acids. CDR1 is MNHEY, CDR2 SMNVEV, per germline (reference sequence). V lost 7 bases to trimming and J lost 11 bases, with 17 bases between them. CDR3 sequence: CASTTPPGDAFF. CDR3 sequence (DNA): TGTGCCAGCACCACCCCGCCCGGGGATGCTTTCTTT.

The chain is built from TRBV6-2 or TRBV6-3 and TRBJ2-7; D may be TRBD2 (5 bases). The CDR3 extends over 17 amino acids. V was trimmed by 2 bases and J by 6 bases, leaving 23 bases between them. Germline V CDR1 and CDR2: MNHEY, SVGEGT. This chain's CDR3 is CASSYISTTRHRGEQYF. The CDR3 DNA is TGTGCCAGCAGTTACATTTCGACTACGAGGCATAGAGGCGAGCAGTACTTC.

This rearrangement joins TRBV7-3 to TRBJ2-1; a possible D gene is TRBD2 (6 bases). Germline CDR1 and CDR2: SGHTA and FQGTGA. V was cut by 1 base and J by 0 bases, with 13 bases left in between. This CDR3 is 17 amino acids long. The CDR3 DNA sequence: TGTGCCAGCAGCTTAAACGGGATAGCGGCCTCCTACAATGAGCAGTTCTTC. It specifies CASSLNGIAASYNEQFF. Supplemented by reference TRBV7-3 and TRBJ2-1, the full variable domain reads GAGVSQTPSNKVTEKGKYVELRCDPISGHTALYWYRQSLGQGPEFLIYFQGTGAADDSGLPNDRFFAVRPEGSVSTLKIQRTERGDSAVYLCASSLNGIAASYNEQFFGPGTRLTVL.

J is TRBJ1-3 and V is TRBV3-1 (or the pseudogene TRBV3-2); D is possibly TRBD1 (5 bases). The CDR3 has 16 amino acids. CDR1 is LGHDT, CDR2 YNNKEL, per germline (reference sequence). V lost 4 bases, J lost 0 bases, and 13 bases lay in between. The CDR3 loop reads CASSLRGLSSGNTIYF. CDR3 bases: TGTGCCAGCAGCCTTCGGGGCCTGAGCTCTGGAAACACCATATATTTT.

The V gene is TRBV7-6, the J gene TRBJ1-1, with 9 bases that match TRBD1. Germline loops: CDR1 SGHVS, CDR2 FNYEAQ. The CDR3 sequence is 16 residues long. Trimming at V came to 5 bases and at J to 3 bases, leaving 10 bases not matched to a gene. CDR3 residues: CASSPFRDREYTEAFF. In DNA form, the CDR3 reads TGTGCCAGCAGCCCATTCCGGGACAGGGAATACACTGAAGCTTTCTTT.

The gene calls are TRBV5-4 and TRBJ1-1; the D gene is possibly TRBD1 (5 bases). The CDR3 has 15 residues. The germline V gene has CDR1 SGHNT and CDR2 YYREEE (reference sequence). V lost 4 bases, J lost 0 bases, and 13 bases lay in between. The CDR3, as DNA: TGTGCCAGCAGCCCCCCGCAGGGATTGAACACTGAAGCTTTCTTT. As protein: CASSPPQGLNTEAFF.

The rearrangement uses TRBV10-2 and TRBJ2-3; 10 positions agree with TRBD1. The CDR3 contains 13 residues. Germline CDR1 and CDR2: WSHSY and SAAADI. The V segment lost 6 bases and the J segment 3 bases; nucleotides outside the gene matches: 0. CDR3 region: CASRDRGTDTQYF. DNA for the CDR3: TGCGCCAGCAGGGACAGGGGGACAGATACGCAGTATTTT.

The chain recombines TRBV14 with TRBJ2-5, with D maybe TRBD1 (5 bases). V dropped 5 bases and J dropped 1 base, with 14 bases sitting between them. Germline assignment: CDR1 SGHDN and CDR2 FVKESK. This CDR3 region has 15 residues. The DNA for the CDR3 is TGTGCCAGCAGCTCACATCAGGGCCTCCAAGAGACCCAGTACTTC. This translates into CASSSHQGLQETQYF. Full variable domain (outside the CDR3, taken from reference TRBV14 and TRBJ2-5): EAGVTQFPSHSVIEKGQTVTLRCDPISGHDNLYWYRRVMGKEIKFLLHFVKESKQDESGMPNNRFLAERTGGTYSTLKVQPAELEDSGVYFCASSSHQGLQETQYFGPGTRLLVL.

This sequence joins TRBV9 and TRBJ1-6, with 9 positions matching TRBD1. V lost 3 bases and J lost 9; bases outside the gene matches: 7. The germline V gene has CDR1 SGDLS and CDR2 YYNGEE. CDR3 length: 15 amino acids. In nucleotides, the CDR3 is TGTGCCAGCAGCGCGTCAACAGGGGGCGTTTCACCCCTCCACTTT. Protein product: CASSASTGGVSPLHF.

This chain uses TRBV5-1 with TRBJ2-5; D not certain. This CDR3 has 13 residues. Germline V gives CDR1 SGHRS, CDR2 YFSETQ. Trimming took 4 bases from V and 3 from J, leaving 10 bases between them. CDR3 coding DNA: TGCGCCAGCAGCCCGCAAGCTAAAGAGACCCAGTACTTC. It translates to CASSPQAKETQYF.